Shown below are 5 T cell receptor beta chains from a single sample sequenced in a study of cytomegalovirus exposure and HLA in healthy donors. In the PCR, 60 Vbeta and 13 Jbeta primers were used. Assay used: immunoSEQ multiplex PCR; TCRdb lists only in-frame clones, some missing. The sample lists around 180,000 clones; 84% were seen once. The source material was PBMCs. The receptors were sampled from a man younger than 35 in good health and CMV-seronegative.

This clone appeared a single time. This rearrangement joins TRBV29-1 to TRBJ2-2; D perhaps matches TRBD1 (5 bases). Deletions cut 4 bases from V and 2 bases from J, with 5 bases between. Looked up from germline, CDR1 is SQVTM and CDR2 is ANQGSEA. There are 12 residues in the CDR3. The CDR3 is CSVGTNTGELFF. DNA for the CDR3: TGCAGCGTTGGGACAAACACCGGGGAGCTGTTTTTT.

The CDR3 sequence is CASSLSLAGVGDTQYF. For the CDR3, the DNA is TGTGCCAGCAGTTTATCACTAGCGGGAGTGGGCGATACGCAGTATTTT. V and J are TRBV28 and TRBJ2-3, with 11 bases fitting TRBD2. Trimming cost V 1 base and J 6 bases; bases outside gene matches: 6. CDR3 length: 16 amino acids. CDR1 is MDHEN, CDR2 SYDVKM, per germline.

The chain has TRBV4-1 and TRBJ2-3, with TRBD1 matching over 7 bases. The length of the CDR3 is 15 residues. Germline CDR1 reads MGHRA; CDR2 reads YSYEKL. J lost 3 bases, V lost 4 bases, and 7 bases had no gene match. The CDR3, as DNA: TGCGCCAGCAGCCGCAGACAGGGTGATACAGATACGCAGTATTTT. It specifies CASSRRQGDTDTQYF.

J is TRBJ2-2 and V is TRBV5-4; 7 nucleotides line up with TRBD1. CDR1 is SGHNT, CDR2 YYREEE, per germline (reference sequence). The CDR3 totals 15 residues. The V gene end was trimmed by 5 bases and the J gene end by 1 base; junction bases not matched to a gene: 5. CDR3 residues: CASRIGTENTGELFF. CDR3 bases: TGTGCCAGCAGAATCGGGACAGAGAACACCGGGGAGCTGTTTTTT.

The sample holds a few counts of this clone. The chain carries TRBV6-1 and TRBJ2-7; TRBD1 matches at 8 bases. CDR3 size: 15 residues. V gave up 6 bases and J gave up 3 bases; unmatched junction bases: 10. The V gene's germline CDR1 is MNHNS and CDR2 SASEGT. The CDR3 bases are TGTGCCAGCAGGGCCGGGACAGGAGCAGTCTACGAGCAGTACTTC. Translation gives CASRAGTGAVYEQYF.